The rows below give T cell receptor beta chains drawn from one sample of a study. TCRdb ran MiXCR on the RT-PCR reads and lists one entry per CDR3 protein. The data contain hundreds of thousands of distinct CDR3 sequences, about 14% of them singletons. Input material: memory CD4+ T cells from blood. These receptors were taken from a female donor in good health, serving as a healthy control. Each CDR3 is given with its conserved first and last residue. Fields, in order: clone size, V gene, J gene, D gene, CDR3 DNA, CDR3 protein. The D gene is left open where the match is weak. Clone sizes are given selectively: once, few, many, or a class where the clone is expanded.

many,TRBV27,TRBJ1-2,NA,TGTGCCAGCAGTCCGACTTGGCAGGAAAACTATGGCTACACCTTC,CASSPTWQENYGYTF
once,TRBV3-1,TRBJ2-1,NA,TGTGCCAGCAGCCAATCGGGGGCTGAGCTGTTCTTC,CASSQSGAELFF
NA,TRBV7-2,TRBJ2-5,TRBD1,TGTGCCAGCAGCCCATCGGGACAGGGGACGGAGACCCAGTACTTC,CASSPSGQGTETQYF
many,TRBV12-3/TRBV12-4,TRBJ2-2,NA,TGTGCCAGCAGGCAACAGGGCAGCACCGGGGAGCTGTTTTTT,CASRQQGSTGELFF
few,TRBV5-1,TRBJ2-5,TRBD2,TGCGCCAGCAGCGTCGGACTAGCGGAAGAGACCCAGTACTTC,CASSVGLAEETQYF
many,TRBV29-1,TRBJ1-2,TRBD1,TGCAGCGTTGCCGGGACAGGGTTTGGCTACACCTTC,CSVAGTGFGYTF
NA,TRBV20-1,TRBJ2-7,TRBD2,TGCAGTGCTAAGGGGACTAGCGGGGGCTACGAGCAGTACTTC,CSAKGTSGGYEQYF
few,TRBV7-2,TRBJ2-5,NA,TGTGCCAGCAGCTTAGCGCGACTCTCAGCGGAGACCCAGTACTTC,CASSLARLSAETQYF
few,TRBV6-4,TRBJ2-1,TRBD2,TGTGCCAGCAGTGCCGGGACTAGCGGGAGGGCCTTTTTGAATGAGCAGTTCTTC,CASSAGTSGRAFLNEQFF
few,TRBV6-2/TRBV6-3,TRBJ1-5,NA,TGTGCCAGCAGTTACTCCGGGGGAGCTCGGCAGCCCCAGCATTTT,CASSYSGGARQPQHF
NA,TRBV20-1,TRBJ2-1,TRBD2,TGCAGTGCTAGAGATCCGACTAGCGGGGGGAATGAGCAGTTCTTC,CSARDPTSGGNEQFF
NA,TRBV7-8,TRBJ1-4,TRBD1,TGTGCCAGCAGCTCGTCCGGGACAGGGAATGAAAAACTGTTTTTT,CASSSSGTGNEKLFF
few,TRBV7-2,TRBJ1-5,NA,TGTGCCAGCAGCTTAAGTGCGGGTGGGAATGAGCCCCAGCATTTT,CASSLSAGGNEPQHF
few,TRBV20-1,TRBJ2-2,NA,TGCAGTGCTAAGAGGCCAATCGCCACCGGGGAGCTGTTTTTT,CSAKRPIATGELFF
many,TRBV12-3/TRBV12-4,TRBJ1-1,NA,TGTGCCAGCAGTAAGGGCCTGAACACTGAAGCTTTCTTT,CASSKGLNTEAFF
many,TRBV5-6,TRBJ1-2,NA,TGTGCCAGCAGCACAGCCACCCACCTAGCACGACAGAACTATGGCTACACCTTC,CASSTATHLARQNYGYTF
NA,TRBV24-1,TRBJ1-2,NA,TGTGCCACCAGTGATCCCTGGAGTTATGGCTACACCTTC,CATSDPWSYGYTF
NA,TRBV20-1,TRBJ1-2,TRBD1,TGCAGTGCTCCCCGGACAGGAGGTTCGCGGGAGGGCTACACCTTC,CSAPRTGGSREGYTF
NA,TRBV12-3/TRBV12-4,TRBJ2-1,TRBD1,TGTGCCAGCAGTCCGACAGGGGGCCCCAGCTCCTACAATGAGCAGTTCTTC,CASSPTGGPSSYNEQFF
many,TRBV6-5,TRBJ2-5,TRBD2,TGTGCCAGCAGTGCCCAGACTAGCGGGGAGGGGACCCAGTACTTC,CASSAQTSGEGTQYF
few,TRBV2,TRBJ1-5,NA,TGTGCCAGCAGTGGGGACCGGTATATGGGTCAGCCCCAGCATTTT,CASSGDRYMGQPQHF
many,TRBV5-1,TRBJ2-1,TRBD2,TGCGCCAGCAGCGCGGGACTAGCTTGGAATGAGCAGTTCTTC,CASSAGLAWNEQFF
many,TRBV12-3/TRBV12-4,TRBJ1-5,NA,TGTGCCAGCTATGGGACGCCCCAGCATTTT,CASYGTPQHF
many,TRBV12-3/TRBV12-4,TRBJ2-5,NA,TGTGCCAGCAGTTTTAACCTGGAGACCCAGTACTTC,CASSFNLETQYF
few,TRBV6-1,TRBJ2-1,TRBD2,TGTGCCAGCAGTGTGTGGGGGGGAGGACTGGAAAGCTCCTACAATGAGCAGTTCTTC,CASSVWGGGLESSYNEQFF
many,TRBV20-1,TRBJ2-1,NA,TGCAGTGCTAGTGCCGACAGGGACGCGGGAACCTACAATGAGCAGTTCTTC,CSASADRDAGTYNEQFF
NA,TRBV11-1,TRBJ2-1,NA,TGTGCCAGCAGCTTCGGAGGGGGCATATATGAGCAGTTCTTC,CASSFGGGIYEQFF
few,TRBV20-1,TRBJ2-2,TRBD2,TGCAGTGCTAGCAGCGGGAGGGCCCAGACCGGGGAGCTGTTTTTT,CSASSGRAQTGELFF
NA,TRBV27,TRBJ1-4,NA,TGTGCCAGCAGTGTATGGGGACAACTTAATGAAAAACTGTTTTTT,CASSVWGQLNEKLFF
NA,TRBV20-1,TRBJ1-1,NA,TGCAGTGCCACCTCTCGGCCGGTGAACACTGAAGCTTTCTTT,CSATSRPVNTEAFF
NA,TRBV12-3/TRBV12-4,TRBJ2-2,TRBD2,TGTGCCAGCAGTTTTAATCTAGCGGGGGGCACCGGGGAGCTGTTTTTT,CASSFNLAGGTGELFF
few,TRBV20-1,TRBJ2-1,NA,TGCAGTGCTACGCGGGCTGGGGCCAATGAGCAGTTCTTC,CSATRAGANEQFF
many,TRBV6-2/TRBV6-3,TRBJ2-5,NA,TGTGCCAGCAGTTACATGGAGGGAGAGACCCAGTACTTC,CASSYMEGETQYF
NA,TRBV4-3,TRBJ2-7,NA,TGCGCCAGCAGCCAAGATTTTGGGAACTACGAGCAGTACTTC,CASSQDFGNYEQYF
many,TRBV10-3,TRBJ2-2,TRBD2,TGTGCCATCAGTGAGTCTCGGGAGGGCCGGACCGGGGAGCTGTTTTTT,CAISESREGRTGELFF
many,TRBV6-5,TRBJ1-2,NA,TGTGCCAGCAGTTACTCGAGGGTTAACTATGGCTACACCTTC,CASSYSRVNYGYTF
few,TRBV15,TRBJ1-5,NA,TGTGCCACCAGCAGAGAGTACGCAGGGAGGAATCAGCCCCAGCATTTT,CATSREYAGRNQPQHF
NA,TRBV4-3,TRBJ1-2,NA,TGCGCCAGCAGCCAAGCTACAGGATTGGAAGGCTACACCTTC,CASSQATGLEGYTF
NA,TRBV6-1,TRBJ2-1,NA,TGTGCCAGCGTCAACTACAATGAGCAGTTCTTC,CASVNYNEQFF
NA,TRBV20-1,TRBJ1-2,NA,TGCAGTGGACGGGAGGGCTACACCTTC,CSGREGYTF
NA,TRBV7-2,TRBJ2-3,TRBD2,TGTGCCAGCAGCTTAGTCAGGACTAGCGGGAGTGCGCAGTATTTT,CASSLVRTSGSAQYF